This T cell receptor beta chain appears in the sequencing data of a study of blood T cells in healthy people across ages. General study findings and limits: Among T cells, TCR beta diversity per million cells dropped roughly linearly as age rose.

With 5 bases removed from V and 2 bases from J, the gap between germline ends came to 22 bases. Germline CDR1 MDHEN, CDR2 SYDVKM. The CDR3 is made up of 17 amino acids. Each sample yielded at least 6 micrograms of PBMC total RNA. Comments on this clonotype: Its antigen is undetermined.

Combining a sample-barcoded 5' primer with a J-beta primer mix, a second PCR ran for 7 to 11 cycles. TCRdb re-derived calls from the 5' RACE reads in MiXCR, one entry per CDR3 protein. The table includes approximately 490,000 distinct CDR3 sequences, about 25% detected once. This sample was also put to use in a study of T cells of mothers and their children. That source reports: The study found thymic selection shapes TCR recombination output similarly in related and unrelated pairs.

Sequenced input: blood. This TCR was sampled from a boy aged 5-17 years in good health. The J gene is TRBJ2-7, the V gene TRBV28; a weak D match, TRBD1 (5 bases). CDR3 region: CASSLSPRQSKTYEQYF. In DNA form, the CDR3 reads TGTGCCAGCAGTCTCAGCCCTCGACAGAGTAAGACCTACGAGCAGTACTTC.